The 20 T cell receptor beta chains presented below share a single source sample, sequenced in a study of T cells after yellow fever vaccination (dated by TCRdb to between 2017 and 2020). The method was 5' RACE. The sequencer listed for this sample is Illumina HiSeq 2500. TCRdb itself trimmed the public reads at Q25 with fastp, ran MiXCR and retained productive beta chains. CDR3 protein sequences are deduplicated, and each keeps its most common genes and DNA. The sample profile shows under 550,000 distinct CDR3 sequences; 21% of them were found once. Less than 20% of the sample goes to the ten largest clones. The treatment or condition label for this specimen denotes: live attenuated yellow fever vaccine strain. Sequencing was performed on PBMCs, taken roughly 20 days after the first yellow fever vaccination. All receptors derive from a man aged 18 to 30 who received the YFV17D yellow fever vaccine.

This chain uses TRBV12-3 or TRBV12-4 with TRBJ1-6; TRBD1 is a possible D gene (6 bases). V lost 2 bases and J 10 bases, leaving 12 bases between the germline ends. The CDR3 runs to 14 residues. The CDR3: CASSLKQGGSPLHF. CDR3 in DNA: TGTGCCAGCAGTTTAAAACAGGGAGGCTCACCCCTCCACTTT.

CDR3 in amino acids: CASNTGGEELFF. DNA for the CDR3: TGTGCCAGCAACACGGGTGGGGAGGAGCTGTTTTTT. The chain has TRBV12-3 or TRBV12-4 and TRBJ2-2; D unresolved. The CDR3 contains 12 residues. V was cut by 7 bases and J by 10 bases, with 13 bases left in between.

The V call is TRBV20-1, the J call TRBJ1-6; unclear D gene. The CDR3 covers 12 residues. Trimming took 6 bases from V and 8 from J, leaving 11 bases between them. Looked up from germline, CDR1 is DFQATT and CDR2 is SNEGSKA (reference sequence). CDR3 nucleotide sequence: TGCAGTGCACTTACTGGAGATTCACCCCTCCACTTT. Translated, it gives CSALTGDSPLHF.

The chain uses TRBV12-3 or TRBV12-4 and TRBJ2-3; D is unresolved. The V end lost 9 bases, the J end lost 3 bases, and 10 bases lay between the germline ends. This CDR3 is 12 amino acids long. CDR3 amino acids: CASLPDTDTQYF. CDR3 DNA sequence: TGTGCCAGTCTCCCGGATACAGATACGCAGTATTTT.

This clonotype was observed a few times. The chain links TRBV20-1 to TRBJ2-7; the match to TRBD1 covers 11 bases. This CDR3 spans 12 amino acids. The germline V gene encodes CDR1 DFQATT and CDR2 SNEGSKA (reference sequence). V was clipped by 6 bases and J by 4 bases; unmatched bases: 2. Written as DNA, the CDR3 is TGCAGTGCCGGACAGGGGGCGTACGAGCAGTACTTC. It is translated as CSAGQGAYEQYF.

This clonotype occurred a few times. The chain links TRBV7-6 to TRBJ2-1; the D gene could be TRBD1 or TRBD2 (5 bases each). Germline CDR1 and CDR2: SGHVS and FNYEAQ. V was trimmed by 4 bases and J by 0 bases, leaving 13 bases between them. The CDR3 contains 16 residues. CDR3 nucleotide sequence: TGTGCCAGCAGCTCGGGACGGCCGAGCTCCTACAATGAGCAGTTCTTC. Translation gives CASSSGRPSSYNEQFF.

In DNA, the CDR3 is TGTGCCATCAGTGAGAGCGGGGACCACGAGCAGTACGTC. The encoded protein is CAISESGDHEQYV. This chain joins TRBV10-3 and TRBJ2-7; 7 nucleotides align to TRBD2. Per germline, CDR1 ENHRY and CDR2 SYGVKD. The CDR3 spans 13 residues. The V segment lost 2 bases and the J segment 5 bases; nucleotides outside the gene matches: 3.

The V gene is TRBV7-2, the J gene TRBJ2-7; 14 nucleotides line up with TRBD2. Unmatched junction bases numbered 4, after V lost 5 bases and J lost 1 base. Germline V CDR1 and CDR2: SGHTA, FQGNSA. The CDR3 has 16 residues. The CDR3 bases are TGTGCCAGCAGCCGGGGACTAGCGGGGGTATCCTACGAGCAGTACTTC. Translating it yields CASSRGLAGVSYEQYF.

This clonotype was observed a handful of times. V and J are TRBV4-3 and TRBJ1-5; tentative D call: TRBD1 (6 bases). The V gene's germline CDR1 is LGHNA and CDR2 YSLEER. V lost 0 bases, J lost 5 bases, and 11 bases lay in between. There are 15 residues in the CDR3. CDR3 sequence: CASSQDQGRYQPQHF. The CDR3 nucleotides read TGCGCCAGCAGCCAAGATCAGGGGCGGTATCAGCCCCAGCATTTT.

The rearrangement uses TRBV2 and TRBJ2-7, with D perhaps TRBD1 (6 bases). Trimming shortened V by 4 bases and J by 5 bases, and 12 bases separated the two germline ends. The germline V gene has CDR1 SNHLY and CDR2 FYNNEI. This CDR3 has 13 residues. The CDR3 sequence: CASSATGWDEQYV. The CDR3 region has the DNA TGTGCCAGCAGTGCCACAGGGTGGGACGAGCAGTACGTC.

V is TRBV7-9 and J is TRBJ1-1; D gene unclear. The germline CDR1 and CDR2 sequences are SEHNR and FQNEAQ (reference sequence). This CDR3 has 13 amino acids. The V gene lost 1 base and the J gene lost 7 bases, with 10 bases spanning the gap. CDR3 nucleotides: TGTGCCAGCAGCTTAGTTGAAGCCGTTGAAGCTTTCTTT. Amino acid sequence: CASSLVEAVEAFF.

The CDR3 nucleotides read TGTGCCAGCAGCACAATACAGGGAGATTATGGCTACACCTTC. Encoded protein: CASSTIQGDYGYTF. The chain employs TRBV21-1 and TRBJ1-2; the D call in the table, TRBD1, was not verified against the DNA. TRBV21-1 is given as a pseudogene. The CDR3 contains 14 residues.

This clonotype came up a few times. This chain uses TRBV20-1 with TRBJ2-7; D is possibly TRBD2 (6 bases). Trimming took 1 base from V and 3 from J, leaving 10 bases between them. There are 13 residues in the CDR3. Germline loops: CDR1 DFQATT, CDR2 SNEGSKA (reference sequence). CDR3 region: CSARGGGRYEQYF. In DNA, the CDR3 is TGCAGTGCTAGAGGTGGAGGGCGCTACGAGCAGTACTTC.

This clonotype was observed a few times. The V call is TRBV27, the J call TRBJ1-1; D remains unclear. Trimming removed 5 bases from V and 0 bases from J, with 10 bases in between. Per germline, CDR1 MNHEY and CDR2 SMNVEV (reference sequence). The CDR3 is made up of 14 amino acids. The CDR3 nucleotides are TGTGCCAGCAGTGGTCTGGCCATGAACACTGAAGCTTTCTTT. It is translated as CASSGLAMNTEAFF.

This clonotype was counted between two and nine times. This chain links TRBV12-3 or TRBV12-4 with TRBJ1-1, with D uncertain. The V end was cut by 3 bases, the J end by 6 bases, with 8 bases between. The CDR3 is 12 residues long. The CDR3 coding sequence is TGTGCCAGCAGTTTGGGCTCTCCTGAAGCTTTCTTT. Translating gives CASSLGSPEAFF.

DNA for the CDR3: TGCGCCAGCAGCCAAGATAGTGGATCGAACACCGGGGAGCTGTTTTTT. This sequence encodes CASSQDSGSNTGELFF. The J gene is TRBJ2-2, the V gene TRBV4-3; D gene uncertain. Trimming removed 0 bases from V and 0 bases from J, with 8 bases in between. The CDR3 sequence is 16 residues long. Germline lookup yields CDR1 LGHNA and CDR2 YSLEER.

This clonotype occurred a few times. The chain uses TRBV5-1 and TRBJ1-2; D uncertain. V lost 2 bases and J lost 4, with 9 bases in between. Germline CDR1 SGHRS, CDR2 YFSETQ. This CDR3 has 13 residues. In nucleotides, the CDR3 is TGCGCCAGCAGCTTTAGCGCAGGCTATGGCTACACCTTC. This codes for CASSFSAGYGYTF. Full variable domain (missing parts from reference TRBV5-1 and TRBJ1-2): KAGVTQTPRYLIKTRGQQVTLSCSPISGHRSVSWYQQTPGQGLQFLFEYFSETQRNKGNFPGRFSGRQFSNSRSEMNVSTLELGDSALYLCASSFSAGYGYTFGSGTRLTVV.

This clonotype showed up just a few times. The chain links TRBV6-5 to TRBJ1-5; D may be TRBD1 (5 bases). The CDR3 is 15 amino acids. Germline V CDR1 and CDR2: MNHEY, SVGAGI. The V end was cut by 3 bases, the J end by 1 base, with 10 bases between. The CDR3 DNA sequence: TGTGCCAGCAGTTATGGGGCCTCCAGCAATCAGCCCCAGCATTTT. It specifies CASSYGASSNQPQHF.

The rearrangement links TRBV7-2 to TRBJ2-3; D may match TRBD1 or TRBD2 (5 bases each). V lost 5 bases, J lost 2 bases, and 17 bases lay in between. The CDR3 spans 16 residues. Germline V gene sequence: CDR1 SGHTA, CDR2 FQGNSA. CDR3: CASSTSGATYTDTQYF. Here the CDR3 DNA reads TGTGCCAGCAGCACCTCCGGGGCGACCTACACAGATACGCAGTATTTT.

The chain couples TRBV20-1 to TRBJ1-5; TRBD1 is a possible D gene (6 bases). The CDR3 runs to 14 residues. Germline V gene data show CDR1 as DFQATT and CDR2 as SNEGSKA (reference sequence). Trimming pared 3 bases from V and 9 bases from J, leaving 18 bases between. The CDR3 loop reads CSASLGGAARPQHF. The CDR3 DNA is TGCAGTGCTAGCCTAGGGGGGGCCGCTAGGCCCCAGCATTTT.